The 18 T cell receptor beta chains below all came from one sample that was sequenced in a study of T cells in Graves' hyperthyroidism and ophthalmopathy. Amplification targeted TCR beta CDR3 regions from RNA transcripts. TCR CDR3 underwent first-round RT-PCR with the HTBI primer set. Each CDR3 protein gets one entry after TCRdb re-called the multiplex PCR reads with MiXCR. The sample yields over 400,000 distinct CDR3 sequences, roughly 14% seen once. The sequenced sample consisted of blood. These receptors originate from a man younger than 35 with Graves' ophthalmopathy.

Many counts were recorded for this clonotype. The J gene is TRBJ2-7, the V gene TRBV6-1; D possibly corresponds to TRBD1 (5 bases). Trimming took 5 bases from V and 2 from J, leaving 22 bases between them. There are 17 residues in the CDR3. Germline lookup yields CDR1 MNHNS and CDR2 SASEGT. CDR3 sequence: CASSYGVTALGAYEQYF. The CDR3 DNA sequence: TGTGCCAGCAGTTACGGAGTGACAGCCCTTGGAGCCTACGAGCAGTACTTC.

This clonotype was found many times. The rearrangement links TRBV7-8 to TRBJ2-3; D uncertain. This CDR3 contains 12 residues. V was clipped by 5 bases and J by 6 bases, with 9 bases between them. Germline loops: CDR1 SGHVS, CDR2 FQNEAQ. The CDR3 region is CASSLNFDTQYF. The DNA for the CDR3 is TGTGCCAGCAGCCTCAACTTTGATACGCAGTATTTT.

This clonotype was detected many times. J is TRBJ2-1 and V is TRBV4-1; D call uncertain. Trimming took 0 bases from V and 7 from J, leaving 13 bases between them. CDR3 size: 15 residues. From germline, CDR1 is MGHRA and CDR2 YSYEKL. The CDR3 DNA is TGCGCCAGCAGCCAAGATCGGGTGTTCCAGAATGAGCAGTTCTTC. This gives the protein CASSQDRVFQNEQFF.

Ten or more counts support this clonotype. The chain links TRBV11-2 to TRBJ1-1; the D is unclear. The CDR3 runs to 15 residues. Trimming left V 1 base short and J 6 bases short, with 15 bases between. Germline V gene lookup returns CDR1 SGHAT and CDR2 FQNNGV. The CDR3 region is CASSLVVGGSPEAFF. In DNA, the CDR3 is TGTGCCAGCAGCTTAGTGGTCGGTGGGAGCCCTGAAGCTTTCTTT.

DNA of the CDR3: TGTGCCAGCAGCTTAGGGCTAGCGGGAGGAGCAGATACGCAGTATTTT. Protein product: CASSLGLAGGADTQYF. V gene TRBV7-9 combines with J gene TRBJ2-3, with TRBD2 matching 11 bases. CDR3 length: 16 amino acids. Germline V lookup: CDR1 SEHNR, CDR2 FQNEAQ (reference sequence). With 1 base clipped from V and 4 bases from J, the junction kept 4 bases outside the gene matches.

Ten or more counts support this clonotype. The V gene is TRBV3-1, the J gene TRBJ2-1; TRBD1 matches at 7 bases. The J segment lost 0 bases and the V segment lost 3 bases, leaving 5 bases of the junction unmatched. Germline V lookup: CDR1 LGHDT, CDR2 YNNKEL (reference sequence). The CDR3 length is 16 residues. CDR3 DNA: TGTGCCAGCAGCCAGACAGGGATCATCTCCTACAATGAGCAGTTCTTC. Protein sequence: CASSQTGIISYNEQFF.

This clonotype was recorded at least ten times. The chain recombines TRBV11-2 with TRBJ1-6; 9 bases are a match to TRBD1. The V gene end was trimmed by 8 bases and the J gene end by 7 bases; junction bases not matched to a gene: 3. The CDR3 length is 13 residues. Germline CDR1 and CDR2: SGHAT and FQNNGV. The CDR3 region has the DNA TGTGCCAGCGGACAGGGGAAAAATTCACCCCTCCACTTT. This encodes CASGQGKNSPLHF.

This clonotype appeared many times. The chain has TRBV5-1 and TRBJ1-1; tentative D call: TRBD1 (6 bases). The CDR3 runs to 14 residues. V dropped 3 bases and J dropped 1 base, with 10 bases sitting between them. Germline assignment: CDR1 SGHRS and CDR2 YFSETQ. The CDR3 here is CASSWRTANTEAFF. The DNA of the CDR3 is TGCGCCAGCAGCTGGAGGACAGCGAACACTGAAGCTTTCTTT.

This clonotype was recorded at least ten times. The J gene is TRBJ2-1, the V gene TRBV14; 10 bases are a match to TRBD2. Unmatched junction bases numbered 4, after V lost 5 bases and J lost 0 bases. Germline assignment: CDR1 SGHDN and CDR2 FVKESK. The CDR3 consists of 16 residues. The CDR3 DNA sequence: TGTGCCAGCAGCGACTCTAGCGGGAGCTCCTACAATGAGCAGTTCTTC. Its translation: CASSDSSGSSYNEQFF.

This clonotype was counted many times. The chain is built from TRBV12-3 or TRBV12-4 and TRBJ2-6; D not certain. This CDR3 comprises 17 residues. The germline V and J ends were trimmed by 4 bases and 0 bases, with 13 bases remaining between them. The CDR3 bases are TGTGCCAGCAGTTCCCGGGCCTTGACCTCTGGGGCCAACGTCCTGACTTTC. Amino acid sequence: CASSSRALTSGANVLTF.

This clonotype appeared many times. The chain employs TRBV13 and TRBJ1-2; tentatively, D is TRBD1 (6 bases). Germline values: CDR1 PRHDT, CDR2 FYEKMQ (reference sequence). This CDR3 region has 17 residues. Trimming took 0 bases from V and 7 from J, leaving 21 bases between them. CDR3 region: CASSLGGGANPSGGYTF. The CDR3 region has the DNA TGTGCCAGCAGCTTAGGTGGGGGGGCAAACCCCTCAGGTGGCTACACCTTC.

This clonotype was seen many times. This rearrangement joins TRBV10-3 to TRBJ2-1; 8 bases fit TRBD2. J was trimmed by 5 bases and V by 6 bases; bases with no gene match: 6. The CDR3 sequence is 14 residues long. Germline V gives CDR1 ENHRY, CDR2 SYGVKD. The CDR3 region is CAISGGALDNEQFF. The CDR3 nucleotides read TGTGCCATCAGCGGGGGGGCTCTCGACAATGAGCAGTTCTTC.

CDR3 loop: CASSCRENTEAFF. The DNA of the CDR3 is TGTGCCAGCTCATGCAGGGAGAACACTGAAGCTTTCTTT. The chain has TRBV18 and TRBJ1-1, with D perhaps matching TRBD1 (5 bases). V shed 5 bases and J shed 1 base, with 8 bases lying between them. The germline V gene has CDR1 KGHSH and CDR2 LQKENI. The CDR3 sequence is 13 residues long.

This clonotype was recorded at least ten times. V is TRBV7-3 and J is TRBJ2-7; 11 bases match TRBD2. The germline CDR1 and CDR2 sequences are SGHTA and FQGTGA. With V trimmed by 4 bases and J by 4 bases, 0 bases remained unmatched. CDR3 length equals 13 residues. CDR3 region: CASSWTSGYEQYF. DNA of the CDR3: TGTGCCAGCAGCTGGACTAGCGGGTACGAGCAGTACTTC.

This clonotype showed up just a few times. One base away lies a much larger clone, so this may be a sequencing read error. This sequence joins TRBV7-2 and TRBJ2-4, with TRBD1 matching 9 bases. The germline gives CDR1 SGHTA, CDR2 FQGNSA. CDR3 length: 18 residues. As DNA, the CDR3 is TGTGCCAGCAGCTCCCGGGACAGGGCGATTCTAGCCAAAAGCATTCAGTACTTC. This gives the protein CASSSRDRAILAKSIQYF.

This clonotype was counted only a few times. This chain's CDR3 is CASSLGGQRGTGELFF. The CDR3 DNA follows: TGTGCCAGCAGCTTAGGTGGACAGCGGGGCACCGGGGAGCTGTTTTTT. The genes are TRBV11-3 and TRBJ2-2; TRBD2 is a possible D gene (7 bases). Germline V CDR1 and CDR2: SGHNT, YENEEA. This CDR3 spans 16 amino acids. The V end was cut by 1 base, the J end by 4 bases, with 13 bases between.

This clonotype was observed a few times. This sequence joins TRBV6-1 and TRBJ1-1, with D perhaps matching TRBD1 (5 bases). V lost 7 bases, J lost 5 bases, and 14 bases lay in between. The CDR3 runs to 13 residues. Germline CDR1 MNHNS, CDR2 SASEGT. The CDR3 region is CASTRAWGTEAFF. CDR3 DNA: TGTGCCAGCACAAGGGCTTGGGGGACTGAAGCTTTCTTT.

This clonotype was counted many times. The chain is built from TRBV12-3 or TRBV12-4 and TRBJ1-2, with 8 bases that match TRBD1. The CDR3 extends over 13 amino acids. Germline trimming cut 3 bases from V and 8 bases from J; bases unmatched to any gene: 5. The CDR3 sequence is CASSFSAGGGYTF. In nucleotides, the CDR3 is TGTGCCAGCAGTTTTTCGGCAGGGGGCGGCTACACCTTC.